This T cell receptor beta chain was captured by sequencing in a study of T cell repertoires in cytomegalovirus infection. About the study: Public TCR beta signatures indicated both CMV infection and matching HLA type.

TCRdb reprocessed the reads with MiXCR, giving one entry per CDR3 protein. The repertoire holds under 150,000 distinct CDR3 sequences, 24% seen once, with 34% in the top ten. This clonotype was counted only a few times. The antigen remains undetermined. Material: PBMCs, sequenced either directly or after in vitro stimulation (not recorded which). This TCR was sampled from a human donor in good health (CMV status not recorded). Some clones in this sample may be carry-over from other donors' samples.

CDR3 sequence reads: CASSQELYNEQFF. In nucleotides, the CDR3 is TGCGCCAGCAGCCAAGAACTCTACAATGAGCAGTTCTTC. This chain joins TRBV4-1 and TRBJ2-1, with no clear D. Germline CDR1 reads MGHRA; CDR2 reads YSYEKL. Trimming cost V 0 bases and J 3 bases, with 3 bases left between them. This CDR3 has 13 amino acids.